One and the same sample provided the 10 T cell receptor beta chains below, sequenced in a study of T cells in tuberculosis. Profiled with immunoSEQ multiplex PCR; TCRdb holds only in-frame clones, not every one. The sample contains more than 30,000 clones, approximately 97% of which appear only once. Input material: PBMCs. The receptors come from a donor aged 5-35 years with latent tuberculosis or without tuberculosis infection.

The CDR3 sequence is CASSEGGGRGYIQYF. CDR3 in DNA: TGTGCCAGCAGCGAAGGTGGCGGGAGAGGATACATTCAGTACTTC. The chain is built from TRBV7-2 and TRBJ2-4; 7 nucleotides match TRBD2. There are 15 residues in the CDR3. The germline V gene encodes CDR1 SGHTA and CDR2 FQGNSA. V lost 5 bases to trimming and J lost 8 bases; unmatched junction nucleotides: 12.

The rearrangement uses TRBV5-3 and TRBJ1-2, with TRBD1 as a possible D gene (5 bases). Being an ORF, TRBV5-3 has a function that is uncertain. Trimming took 4 bases from V and 5 from J, leaving 18 bases between them. The CDR3 consists of 15 residues. The CDR3 nucleotides read TGTGCCAGAAGCCCGACACCGACAGAAGAGTATGGCTACACCTTC. It translates to CARSPTPTEEYGYTF.

This chain joins TRBV6-6 and TRBJ2-5, with 10 bases that match TRBD2. Germline-derived CDR1 and CDR2 are MNHNY and SVGAGI (reference sequence). V was clipped by 0 bases and J by 7 bases; unmatched bases: 5. The CDR3 runs to 15 residues. For the CDR3, the DNA is TGTGCCAGCAGTTACTCCTTGGCTAGCGGGGGGACCCAGTACTTC. It yields the protein CASSYSLASGGTQYF.

The chain has TRBV6-5 and TRBJ2-3; D is possibly TRBD2 (5 bases). This CDR3 has 13 amino acids. CDR1 is MNHEY, CDR2 SVGAGI, per germline. Trimming shortened V by 8 bases and J by 3 bases, and 12 bases separated the two germline ends. As DNA, the CDR3 is TGTGCCAGCCGGAGAGGCGGGACAGATACGCAGTATTTT. As protein: CASRRGGTDTQYF.

V gene TRBV7-2 combines with J gene TRBJ2-2; tentatively, D is TRBD1 (6 bases). Germline assignment: CDR1 SGHTA and CDR2 FQGNSA. The CDR3 runs to 16 residues. The germline V and J ends were trimmed by 5 bases and 5 bases, with 18 bases remaining between them. The CDR3 protein is CASSLIGGPPTGELFF. The CDR3 DNA follows: TGTGCCAGCAGCCTAATAGGGGGACCACCGACCGGGGAGCTGTTTTTT.

The gene calls are TRBV2 and TRBJ1-2, with D possibly matching TRBD1 (5 bases). The germline V and J ends were trimmed by 6 bases and 2 bases, with 7 bases remaining between them. The CDR3 length is 12 residues. Germline CDR1 SNHLY, CDR2 FYNNEI. The CDR3 loop is CASRDSNYGYTF. CDR3 nucleotides: TGTGCCAGCAGAGACAGCAACTATGGCTACACCTTC. The whole variable domain, filled in from reference TRBV2 and TRBJ1-2, reads EPEVTQTPSHQVTQMGQEVILRCVPISNHLYFYWYRQILGQKVEFLVSFYNNEISEKSEIFDDQFSVERPDGSNFTLKIRSTKLEDSAMYFCASRDSNYGYTFGSGTRLTVV.

This chain uses TRBV4-2 with TRBJ1-2; D possibly corresponds to TRBD1 (6 bases). There are 14 residues in the CDR3. The germline V gene encodes CDR1 LGHNA and CDR2 YNFKEQ. Trimming removed 1 base from V and 2 bases from J, with 8 bases in between. The CDR3 DNA reads as TGTGCCAGCAGCCAAGCAACAGGGAACTATGGCTACACCTTC. This encodes CASSQATGNYGYTF.

CDR3 DNA: TGTGCCAGCAGCCCAGGACAGGGATTCGGCTATGGCTACACCTTC. It encodes CASSPGQGFGYGYTF. The chain is built from TRBV5-6 and TRBJ1-2; 8 nucleotides align to TRBD1. Trimming cost V 4 bases and J 4 bases; bases outside gene matches: 9. The CDR3 length is 15 residues. Germline V gives CDR1 SGHDT, CDR2 YYEEEE. The full variable domain, rest sourced from reference TRBV5-6 and TRBJ1-2, is DAGVTQSPTHLIKTRGQQVTLRCSPKSGHDTVSWYQQALGQGPQFIFQYYEEEERQRGNFPDRFSGHQFPNYSSELNVNALLLGDSALYLCASSPGQGFGYGYTFGSGTRLTVV.

The CDR3 region has the DNA TGTGCCAGCAGTTTGTTCGGGGACACTCAGCCCCAGCATTTT. It yields the protein CASSLFGDTQPQHF. The V and J genes are TRBV28 and TRBJ1-5, with D possibly being TRBD1 (6 bases). In germline, CDR1 is MDHEN, CDR2 SYDVKM. V gave up 3 bases and J gave up 6 bases, with 12 bases separating them. This CDR3 comprises 14 residues.

The gene calls are TRBV6-5 and TRBJ1-2; no clear D gene. CDR1 and CDR2 from the germline V gene are MNHEY and SVGAGI. V lost 2 bases to trimming and J lost 6 bases, with 16 bases between them. This CDR3 comprises 15 residues. DNA of the CDR3: TGTGCCAGCAGTTACAAGACTGCCGGGGAGGATGGCTACACCTTC. The encoded protein is CASSYKTAGEDGYTF.